This T cell receptor (beta chain) appears in the sequencing data of a study of T cell repertoires in cytomegalovirus infection. This clonotype was recorded only once. As yet, its antigen is unknown. Trimming stripped 3 bases from V and 6 bases from J, with 7 bases between. The CDR3 length is 11 residues. From germline, CDR1 is SGHNT and CDR2 YYREEE (reference sequence). TCRdb passed the reads through MiXCR, listing each CDR3 protein once. The sample shows around 900,000 distinct CDR3 sequences, around a third of them seen only once. The genes are TRBV5-4 and TRBJ2-7; D ambiguous. The TCR sequence derives from a human donor in good health (CMV status not recorded). Some clones in this sample may be carry-over from other donors' samples. The specimen comprised cultured CD8+ T cells from PBMCs, sampled from culture after CMV antigen stimulation. The CDR3 sequence is CASSSGAEQYV. The CDR3 coding sequence is TGTGCCAGCAGCTCCGGAGCCGAGCAGTACGTC.